This record covers a single TCR beta chain. Its specificity is not known. The data stem from a study of cytomegalovirus exposure and HLA in healthy donors. Profiled with immunoSEQ multiplex PCR; TCRdb holds only in-frame clones, not every one. Among some 59,000 clones listed, 89% were seen once. The length of the CDR3 is 13 residues. The V and J ends lost 5 bases and 3 bases respectively, with 7 bases between them. In germline, CDR1 is LNHDA, CDR2 SQIVND (reference sequence). Overall study results and limits: Subsequent analysis showed first-cohort TCR clusters tending to co-occur in 120 validation repertoires. According to the study, some 160 TCR beta chains were cytomegalovirus-associated.

This receptor was obtained from a woman aged 18-29 years in good health and CMV-seronegative. The sample taken for sequencing was PBMCs. The chain carries TRBV19 and TRBJ2-2; D uncertain. The CDR3 DNA follows: TGTGCCAGTAGTTACGACTACACCGGGGAGCTGTTTTTT. It translates to CASSYDYTGELFF.